Below are 10 T cell receptor beta chains sequenced from a single sample in a study of blood T cell repertoires in COVID-19. The repertoire was sequenced with immunoSEQ multiplex PCR; TCRdb's copy has only in-frame clones and lacks some. The table has more than 95,000 clones, around four fifths seen once. Sequenced: peripheral blood. These receptors were taken from a man aged 25 to 45 with acute or convalescent COVID-19.

CDR3 in DNA: TGTGCCACCCAACAGATCATGAACACTGAAGCTTTCTTT. Its translation: CATQQIMNTEAFF. V is TRBV6-5 and J is TRBJ1-1; D gene unclear. Trimming left V 10 bases short and J 0 bases short, with 12 bases between. The CDR3 loop spans 13 amino acids. The V gene's germline CDR1 is MNHEY and CDR2 SVGAGI.

By its share, this clone is large. This sequence joins TRBV6-6 and TRBJ2-1, with 10 bases identical to TRBD1. Germline values: CDR1 MNHNY, CDR2 SVGAGI (reference sequence). The CDR3 totals 17 residues. The J segment lost 3 bases and the V segment lost 5 bases, leaving 10 bases of the junction unmatched. The CDR3: CASSHEAGTGDYNEQFF. CDR3 coding DNA: TGTGCCAGCAGTCACGAGGCTGGGACAGGGGACTACAATGAGCAGTTCTTC.

V and J are TRBV6-4 and TRBJ2-1, with 10 bases aligning to TRBD2. Germline assignment: CDR1 MRHNA and CDR2 SNTAGT. V shed 2 bases, J shed 8 bases, and the junction held 9 bases outside the gene matches. This CDR3 contains 16 residues. The CDR3 protein is CASSDPKSGGADEQFF. The DNA of the CDR3 is TGTGCCAGCAGTGACCCAAAAAGCGGGGGGGCGGATGAGCAGTTCTTC.

This rearrangement joins TRBV5-4 to TRBJ1-2, with 7 bases fitting TRBD1. The length of the CDR3 is 13 residues. The V segment lost 4 bases and the J segment 5 bases; nucleotides outside the gene matches: 5. Germline loops: CDR1 SGHNT, CDR2 YYREEE (reference sequence). The CDR3 region is CASSPDRNYGYTF. The CDR3 bases are TGTGCCAGCAGCCCGGACAGGAATTATGGCTACACCTTC.

This clone appeared once. The gene calls are TRBV27 and TRBJ2-3; 8 positions agree with TRBD2. Germline V gives CDR1 MNHEY, CDR2 SMNVEV (reference sequence). This CDR3 has 14 residues. The J segment lost 1 base and the V segment lost 5 bases, leaving 2 bases of the junction unmatched. The CDR3 nucleotides are TGTGCCAGCAGTCCGACTAGCGGCACAGATACGCAGTATTTT. It codes for CASSPTSGTDTQYF.

V is TRBV27 and J is TRBJ1-6; 9 positions match TRBD1. V gave up 6 bases and J gave up 0 bases; unmatched junction bases: 9. The CDR3 is 18 amino acids. Looked up from germline, CDR1 is MNHEY and CDR2 is SMNVEV (reference sequence). The chain's CDR3 is CASSQRTGVVSYNSPLHF. CDR3 DNA: TGTGCCAGCAGCCAAAGGACAGGGGTGGTCTCCTATAATTCACCCCTCCACTTT.

The genes are TRBV19 and TRBJ1-6; 9 positions agree with TRBD1. Trimming at V came to 9 bases and at J to 8 bases, leaving 5 bases not matched to a gene. This CDR3 has 13 residues. Germline lookup yields CDR1 LNHDA and CDR2 SQIVND (reference sequence). The CDR3 here is CASRQGGHSPLHF. The DNA for the CDR3 is TGTGCCAGCAGACAGGGGGGTCATTCACCCCTCCACTTT. The whole variable domain, filled in from reference TRBV19 and TRBJ1-6, reads DGGITQSPKYLFRKEGQNVTLSCEQNLNHDAMYWYRQDPGQGLRLIYYSQIVNDFQKGDIAEGYSVSREKKESFPLTVTSAQKNPTAFYLCASRQGGHSPLHFGNGTRLTVT.

The chain uses TRBV2 and TRBJ1-2, with 8 positions matching TRBD1. The CDR3 loop spans 15 amino acids. Germline V gene sequence: CDR1 SNHLY, CDR2 FYNNEI. The V segment lost 3 bases and the J segment 0 bases; nucleotides outside the gene matches: 3. The CDR3 nucleotides read TGTGCCAGCAGTGAGCAGGGGGCGCCTAACTATGGCTACACCTTC. Residues: CASSEQGAPNYGYTF. Based on the CDR3 plus reference TRBV2 and TRBJ1-2, the full variable domain is EPEVTQTPSHQVTQMGQEVILRCVPISNHLYFYWYRQILGQKVEFLVSFYNNEISEKSEIFDDQFSVERPDGSNFTLKIRSTKLEDSAMYFCASSEQGAPNYGYTFGSGTRLTVV.

This clone has just a few counts. This rearrangement joins TRBV9 to TRBJ1-1; D is perhaps TRBD1 (6 bases). The CDR3 extends over 13 amino acids. Germline-derived CDR1 and CDR2 are SGDLS and YYNGEE. V shed 5 bases and J shed 6 bases, with 14 bases lying between them. This CDR3 is CASSKTGGSEAFF. The CDR3 DNA sequence: TGTGCCAGCAGTAAGACGGGGGGCTCTGAAGCTTTCTTT.

V gene TRBV30 combines with J gene TRBJ2-2; 7 bases are a match to TRBD1. With V trimmed by 2 bases and J by 3 bases, 6 bases remained unmatched. Germline V gene sequence: CDR1 GTSNPN, CDR2 SVGIG (reference sequence). The length of the CDR3 is 15 residues. Written as DNA, the CDR3 is TGTGCCTGGAGTCCGCGTGACAGGGACACCGGGGAGCTGTTTTTT. It translates to CAWSPRDRDTGELFF.